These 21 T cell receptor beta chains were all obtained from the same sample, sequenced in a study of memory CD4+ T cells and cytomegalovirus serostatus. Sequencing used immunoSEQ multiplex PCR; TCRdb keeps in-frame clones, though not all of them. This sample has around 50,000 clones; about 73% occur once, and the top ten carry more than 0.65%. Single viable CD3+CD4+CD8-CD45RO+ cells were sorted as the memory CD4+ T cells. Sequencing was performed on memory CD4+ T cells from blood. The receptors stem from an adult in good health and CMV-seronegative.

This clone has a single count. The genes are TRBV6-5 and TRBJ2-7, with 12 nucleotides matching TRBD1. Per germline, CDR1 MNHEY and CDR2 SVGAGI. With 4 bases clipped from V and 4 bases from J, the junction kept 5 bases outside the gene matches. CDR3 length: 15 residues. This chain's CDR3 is CASSSPGQGAYEQYF. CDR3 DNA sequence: TGTGCCAGCAGTTCTCCGGGACAGGGGGCGTACGAGCAGTACTTC.

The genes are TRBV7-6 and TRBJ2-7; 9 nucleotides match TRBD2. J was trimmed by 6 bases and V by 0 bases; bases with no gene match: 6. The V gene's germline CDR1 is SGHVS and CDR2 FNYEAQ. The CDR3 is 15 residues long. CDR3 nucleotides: TGTGCCAGCAGCTTAGCACTAGCGGGCCTCGCCGAGCAGTACTTC. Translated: CASSLALAGLAEQYF.

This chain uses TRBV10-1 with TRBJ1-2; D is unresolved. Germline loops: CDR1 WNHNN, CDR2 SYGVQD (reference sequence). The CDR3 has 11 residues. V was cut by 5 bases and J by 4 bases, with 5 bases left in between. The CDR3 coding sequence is TGCGCCAGCAGTTGTTCCTATGGCTACACCTTC. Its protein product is CASSCSYGYTF.

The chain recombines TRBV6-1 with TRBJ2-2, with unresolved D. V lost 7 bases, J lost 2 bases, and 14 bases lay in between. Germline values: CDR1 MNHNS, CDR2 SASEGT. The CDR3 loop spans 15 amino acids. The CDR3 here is CASNKLDHNTGELFF. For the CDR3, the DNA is TGTGCCAGCAATAAATTGGATCATAACACCGGGGAGCTGTTTTTT.

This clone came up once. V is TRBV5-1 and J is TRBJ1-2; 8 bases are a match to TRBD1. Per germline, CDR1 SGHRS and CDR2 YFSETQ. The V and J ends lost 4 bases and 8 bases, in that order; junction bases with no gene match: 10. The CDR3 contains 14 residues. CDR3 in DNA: TGCGCCAGCAGCACAGGACAGGGTAGGGAAGGCTACACCTTC. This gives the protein CASSTGQGREGYTF.

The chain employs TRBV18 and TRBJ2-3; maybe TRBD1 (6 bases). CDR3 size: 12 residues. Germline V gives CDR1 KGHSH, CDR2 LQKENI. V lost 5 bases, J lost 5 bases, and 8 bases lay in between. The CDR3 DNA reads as TGTGCCAGCTCAACCAGGGGAGATACGCAGTATTTT. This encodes CASSTRGDTQYF.

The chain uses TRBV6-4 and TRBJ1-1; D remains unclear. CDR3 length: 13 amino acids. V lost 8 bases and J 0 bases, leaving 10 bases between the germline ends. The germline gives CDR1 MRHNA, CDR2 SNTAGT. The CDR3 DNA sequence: TGTGCCAGCGCCGCGAGCATGAACACTGAAGCTTTCTTT. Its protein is CASAASMNTEAFF.

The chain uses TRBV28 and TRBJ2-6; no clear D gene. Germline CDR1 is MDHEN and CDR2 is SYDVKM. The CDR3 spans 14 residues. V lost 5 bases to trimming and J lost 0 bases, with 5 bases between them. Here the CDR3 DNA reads TGTGCCAGCAGTGCTTCCTCTGGGGCCAACGTCCTGACTTTC. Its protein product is CASSASSGANVLTF. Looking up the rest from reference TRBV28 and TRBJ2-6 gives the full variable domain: DVKVTQSSRYLVKRTGEKVFLECVQDMDHENMFWYRQDPGLGLRLIYFSYDVKMKEKGDIPEGYSVSREKKERFSLILESASTNQTSMYLCASSASSGANVLTFGAGSRLTVL.

The CDR3 DNA is TGTGCCAGCAGCCGGGACAGAGATAACTATGGCTACACCTTC. Amino acids: CASSRDRDNYGYTF. The gene calls are TRBV5-6 and TRBJ1-2, with TRBD1 matching 7 bases. The CDR3 extends over 14 amino acids. The germline V gene encodes CDR1 SGHDT and CDR2 YYEEEE. Losses at the gene ends were 4 bases for V and 1 base for J; bases not matched to a gene: 4.

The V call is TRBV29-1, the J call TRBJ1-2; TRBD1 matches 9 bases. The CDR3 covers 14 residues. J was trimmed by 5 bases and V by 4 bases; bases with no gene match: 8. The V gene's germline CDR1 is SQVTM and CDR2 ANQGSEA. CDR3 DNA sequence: TGCAGCGTTGGAGGGGGACAGGGCGAATATGGCTACACCTTC. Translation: CSVGGGQGEYGYTF. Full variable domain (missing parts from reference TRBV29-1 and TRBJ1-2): SAVISQKPSRDICQRGTSLTIQCQVDSQVTMMFWYRQQPGQSLTLIATANQGSEATYESGFVIDKFPISRPNLTFSTLTVSNMSPEDSSIYLCSVGGGQGEYGYTFGSGTRLTVV.

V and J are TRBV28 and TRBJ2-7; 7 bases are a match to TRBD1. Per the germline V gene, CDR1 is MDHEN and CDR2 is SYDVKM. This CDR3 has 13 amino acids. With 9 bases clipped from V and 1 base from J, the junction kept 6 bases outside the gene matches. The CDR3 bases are TGTGCCAGTATATCGACAGGGTCCTACGAGCAGTACTTC. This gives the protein CASISTGSYEQYF.

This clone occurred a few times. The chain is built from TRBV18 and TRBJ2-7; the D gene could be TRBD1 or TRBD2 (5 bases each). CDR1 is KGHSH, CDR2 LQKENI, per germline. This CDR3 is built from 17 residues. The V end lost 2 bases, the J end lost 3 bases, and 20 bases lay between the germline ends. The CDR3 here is CASSPSNAAGSYYEQYF. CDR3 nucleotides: TGTGCCAGCTCACCATCGAATGCGGCAGGGAGTTACTACGAGCAGTACTTC.

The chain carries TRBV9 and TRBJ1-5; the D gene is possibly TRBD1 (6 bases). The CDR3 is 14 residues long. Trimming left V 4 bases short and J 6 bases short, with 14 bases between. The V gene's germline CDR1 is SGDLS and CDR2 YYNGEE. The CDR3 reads CASSSQGLGQPQHF. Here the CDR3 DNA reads TGTGCCAGCAGCTCACAGGGATTGGGTCAGCCCCAGCATTTT.

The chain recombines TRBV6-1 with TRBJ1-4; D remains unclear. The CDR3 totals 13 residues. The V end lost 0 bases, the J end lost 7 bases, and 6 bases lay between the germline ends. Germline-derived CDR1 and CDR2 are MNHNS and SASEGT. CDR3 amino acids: CASSEAAVEKLFF. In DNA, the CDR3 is TGTGCCAGCAGTGAAGCGGCCGTTGAAAAACTGTTTTTT.

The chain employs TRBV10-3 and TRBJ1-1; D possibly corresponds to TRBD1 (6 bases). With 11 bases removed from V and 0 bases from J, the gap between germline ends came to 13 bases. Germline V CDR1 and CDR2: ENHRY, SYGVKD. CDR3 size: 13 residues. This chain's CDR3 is CALRQELNTEAFF. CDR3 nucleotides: TGTGCCCTTCGACAGGAGTTGAACACTGAAGCTTTCTTT.

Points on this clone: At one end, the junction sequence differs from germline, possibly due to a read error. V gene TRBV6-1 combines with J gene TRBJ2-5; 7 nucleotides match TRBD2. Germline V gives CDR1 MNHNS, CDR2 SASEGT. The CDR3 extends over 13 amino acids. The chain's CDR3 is CAISGGGWETQYF. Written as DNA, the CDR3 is TGTGCCATCAGTGGCGGGGGTTGGGAGACCCAGTACTTC.

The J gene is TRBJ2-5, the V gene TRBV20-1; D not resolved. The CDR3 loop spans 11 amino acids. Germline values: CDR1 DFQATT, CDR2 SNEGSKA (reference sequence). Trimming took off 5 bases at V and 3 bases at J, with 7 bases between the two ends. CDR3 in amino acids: CSAHAEETQYF. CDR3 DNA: TGCAGTGCTCATGCGGAAGAGACCCAGTACTTC.

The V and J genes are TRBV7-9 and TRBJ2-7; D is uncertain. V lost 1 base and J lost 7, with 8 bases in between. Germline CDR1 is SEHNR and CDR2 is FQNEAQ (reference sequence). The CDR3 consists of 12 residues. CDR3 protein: CASSLGVVEQYF. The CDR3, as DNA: TGTGCCAGCAGCTTAGGTGTTGTAGAGCAGTACTTC. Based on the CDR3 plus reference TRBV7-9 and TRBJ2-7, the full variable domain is DTGVSQNPRHKITKRGQNVTFRCDPISEHNRLYWYRQTLGQGPEFLTYFQNEAQLEKSRLLSDRFSAERPKGSFSTLEIQRTEQGDSAMYLCASSLGVVEQYFGPGTRLTVT.

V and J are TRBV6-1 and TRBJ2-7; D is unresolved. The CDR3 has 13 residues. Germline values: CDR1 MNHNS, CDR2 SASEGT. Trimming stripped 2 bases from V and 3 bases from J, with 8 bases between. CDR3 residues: CASSERTSYEQYF. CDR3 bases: TGTGCCAGCAGTGAACGGACGAGCTACGAGCAGTACTTC.

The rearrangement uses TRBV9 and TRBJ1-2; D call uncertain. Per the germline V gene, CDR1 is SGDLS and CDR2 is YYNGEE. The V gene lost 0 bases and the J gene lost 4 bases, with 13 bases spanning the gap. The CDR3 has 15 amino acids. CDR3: CASSVGGGSTYGYTF. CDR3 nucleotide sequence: TGTGCCAGCAGCGTAGGAGGAGGGTCCACCTATGGCTACACCTTC.

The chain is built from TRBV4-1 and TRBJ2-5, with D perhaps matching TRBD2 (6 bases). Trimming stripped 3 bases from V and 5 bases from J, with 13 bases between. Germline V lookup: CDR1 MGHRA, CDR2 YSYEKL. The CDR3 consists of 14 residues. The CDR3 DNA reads TGCGCCAGCAGCCAGGAGGGCTACGGGGAGACCCAGTACTTC. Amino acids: CASSQEGYGETQYF.